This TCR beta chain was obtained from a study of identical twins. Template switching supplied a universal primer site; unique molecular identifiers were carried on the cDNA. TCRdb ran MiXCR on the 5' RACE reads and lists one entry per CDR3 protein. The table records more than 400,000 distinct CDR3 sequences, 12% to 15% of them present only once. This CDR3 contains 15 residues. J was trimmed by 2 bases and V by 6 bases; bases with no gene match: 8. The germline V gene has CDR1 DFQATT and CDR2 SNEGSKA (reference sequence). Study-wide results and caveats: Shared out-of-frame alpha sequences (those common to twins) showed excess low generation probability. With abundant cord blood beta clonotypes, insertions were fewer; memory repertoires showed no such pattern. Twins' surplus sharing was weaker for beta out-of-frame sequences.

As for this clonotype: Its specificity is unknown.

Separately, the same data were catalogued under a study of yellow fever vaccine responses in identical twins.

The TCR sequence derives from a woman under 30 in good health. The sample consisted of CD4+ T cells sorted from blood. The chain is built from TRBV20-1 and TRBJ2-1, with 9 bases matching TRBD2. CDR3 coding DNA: TGCAGTGCACCCGGTTTAGCGGGAGCCTACAATGAGCAGTTCTTC. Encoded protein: CSAPGLAGAYNEQFF.